The 13 T cell receptor beta chains in this list originate from one sample, sequenced in a study of shared clonotypes between healthy human individuals. The assay was immunoSEQ multiplex PCR, and TCRdb's table has in-frame clones only and misses some. The sample lists about 1 million clones, about four fifths occurring once. Input material: memory CD4+ T cells from PBMCs. The subset is: CD45RA-negative fraction. The receptors come from a man aged 18 to 35 in good health. Some clones in this sample may be carry-over from other donors' samples.

The rearrangement uses TRBV5-1 and TRBJ2-2; D gene uncertain. Trimming took off 0 bases at V and 4 bases at J, with 10 bases between the two ends. From germline, CDR1 is SGHRS and CDR2 YFSETQ. This CDR3 spans 15 amino acids. The CDR3 DNA reads TGCGCCAGCAGCTTGGTGGTCAGTGCCACCGGGGAGCTGTTTTTT. The encoded protein is CASSLVVSATGELFF.

This clone was detected only a few times. This same CDR3 is encoded by further DNA sequences in the sample. The CDR3 sequence: CASSPPRLAGVETQYF. The DNA for the CDR3 is TGTGCCAGCTCACCACCGAGACTAGCGGGAGTAGAGACCCAGTACTTC. V is TRBV18 and J is TRBJ2-5, with 12 bases matching TRBD2. V was clipped by 0 bases and J by 4 bases; unmatched bases: 3. Looked up from germline, CDR1 is KGHSH and CDR2 is LQKENI. The CDR3 has 16 amino acids.

The rearrangement uses TRBV7-2 and TRBJ2-7; D remains ambiguous. CDR3 size: 12 residues. The germline V gene encodes CDR1 SGHTA and CDR2 FQGNSA. V gave up 5 bases and J gave up 4 bases, with 9 bases separating them. CDR3 bases: TGTGCCAGCAGCCCCTTAGGTTACGAGCAGTACTTC. It is translated as CASSPLGYEQYF.

This sequence joins TRBV11-2 and TRBJ2-7; 10 bases map to TRBD1. The CDR3 loop spans 14 amino acids. V trimming: 2 bases; J trimming: 6 bases; junction bases outside the gene matches: 4. Germline V gene data show CDR1 as SGHAT and CDR2 as FQNNGV. Written as DNA, the CDR3 is TGTGCCAGCAGCTTAAGACAGGGGGCGACCGAGCAGTACTTC. It encodes CASSLRQGATEQYF.

The count of this clone is one. The gene calls are TRBV29-1 and TRBJ2-5; perhaps TRBD2 as D (5 bases). Germline-derived CDR1 and CDR2 are SQVTM and ANQGSEA. The CDR3 is made up of 12 amino acids. Deletions cut 5 bases from V and 4 bases from J, with 11 bases between. CDR3 residues: CSVRRERETQYF. The CDR3 coding sequence is TGCAGCGTTAGAAGGGAGCGAGAGACCCAGTACTTC.

In this sample, this clone turned up a few times. This chain links TRBV10-2 with TRBJ1-2, with D possibly being TRBD1 (5 bases). Germline V gene lookup returns CDR1 WSHSY and CDR2 SAAADI. The CDR3 extends over 14 amino acids. With 3 bases removed from V and 6 bases from J, the gap between germline ends came to 14 bases. The CDR3 nucleotides are TGCGCCAGCAGTGAAGGCAGGGAAACCCATGGCTACACCTTC. Encoded protein: CASSEGRETHGYTF.

Regarding this clone: The sample holds other DNA sequences that translate to the same CDR3. The chain carries TRBV27 and TRBJ2-2; D ambiguous. The CDR3 consists of 12 residues. In germline, CDR1 is MNHEY, CDR2 SMNVEV (reference sequence). Trimming took off 1 base at V and 6 bases at J, with 3 bases between the two ends. CDR3: CASSLLAGELFF. The DNA of the CDR3 is TGTGCCAGCAGTTTATTAGCCGGGGAGCTGTTTTTT.

The CDR3, as DNA: TGTGCCAGCAGCGCCAACCCTATCGGATACTATGGCTACACCTTC. Translated, it gives CASSANPIGYYGYTF. The chain employs TRBV9 and TRBJ1-2; D is ambiguous. The CDR3 covers 15 residues. Trimming shortened V by 3 bases and J by 3 bases, and 15 bases separated the two germline ends. Germline V gene lookup returns CDR1 SGDLS and CDR2 YYNGEE.

This clone was counted only a few times. This rearrangement joins TRBV6-5 to TRBJ1-1; a possible D gene is TRBD1 (5 bases). The germline V and J ends were trimmed by 4 bases and 4 bases, with 19 bases remaining between them. This CDR3 has 16 amino acids. Germline V gene lookup returns CDR1 MNHEY and CDR2 SVGAGI. Written as DNA, the CDR3 is TGTGCCAGCAGTTCAGGGACTTCGGGCGGGGGCACTGAAGCTTTCTTT. Translated: CASSSGTSGGGTEAFF.

The CDR3 reads CSGWDRSFYGYTF. The CDR3 DNA reads as TGCAGCGGCTGGGACAGATCGTTCTATGGCTACACCTTC. The V and J genes are TRBV29-1 and TRBJ1-2, with TRBD1 identical over 7 bases. This CDR3 is 13 amino acids long. From germline, CDR1 is SQVTM and CDR2 ANQGSEA. V was clipped by 7 bases and J by 4 bases; unmatched bases: 9. Based on the CDR3 plus reference TRBV29-1 and TRBJ1-2, the full variable domain is SAVISQKPSRDICQRGTSLTIQCQVDSQVTMMFWYRQQPGQSLTLIATANQGSEATYESGFVIDKFPISRPNLTFSTLTVSNMSPEDSSIYLCSGWDRSFYGYTFGSGTRLTVV.

This chain connects TRBV7-9 to TRBJ2-3, with D possibly being TRBD1 (6 bases). CDR1 is SEHNR, CDR2 FQNEAQ, per germline (reference sequence). The ends were cut back, 4 bases at V and 8 bases at J, with 13 bases in the middle. This CDR3 has 13 amino acids. The CDR3 loop reads CASSYRVVATQYF. CDR3 sequence (DNA): TGTGCCAGCAGCTACAGGGTAGTTGCTACGCAGTATTTT.

This sequence joins TRBV29-1 and TRBJ2-5; 9 nucleotides agree with TRBD2. Unmatched junction bases numbered 10, after V lost 3 bases and J lost 5 bases. This CDR3 has 15 residues. Per the germline V gene, CDR1 is SQVTM and CDR2 is ANQGSEA. The CDR3 region is CSVERSGRNYETQYF. For the CDR3, the DNA is TGCAGCGTTGAGAGAAGCGGGAGGAATTACGAGACCCAGTACTTC. Looking up the rest from reference TRBV29-1 and TRBJ2-5 gives the full variable domain: SAVISQKPSRDICQRGTSLTIQCQVDSQVTMMFWYRQQPGQSLTLIATANQGSEATYESGFVIDKFPISRPNLTFSTLTVSNMSPEDSSIYLCSVERSGRNYETQYFGPGTRLLVL.

The rearrangement links TRBV7-9 to TRBJ1-3; possible D gene TRBD1, 5 bases. CDR3 length: 14 residues. From germline, CDR1 is SEHNR and CDR2 FQNEAQ (reference sequence). The V gene lost 5 bases and the J gene lost 4 bases, with 12 bases spanning the gap. The CDR3 bases are TGTGCCAGCAGCCCCAGGGAACCCGGAAACACCATATATTTT. Translated, it gives CASSPREPGNTIYF.